Listed below are T cell receptor beta chains from one sample, sequenced in a study of blood T cell repertoires in COVID-19. Profiling relied on immunoSEQ multiplex PCR, and the TCRdb table lists in-frame clones only, not all of them. This table holds about 210,000 clones, roughly nine tenths found once. The material sequenced was PBMCs or T cells enriched from blood (not recorded which). The receptors derive from a woman aged 18-29 years who had recovered from COVID-19. The conserved cysteine and the conserved F or W are not part of the CDR3 here. Each record gives: D gene, V gene, J gene, CDR3 protein. The D gene is left open where the match is weak.

D: .
V: TRBV9
J: TRBJ2-3
CDR3: ASSPTPGTDTQY

D: .
V: TRBV20-1
J: TRBJ2-3
CDR3: SASYSGGGTDTQY

D: .
V: TRBV5-8
J: TRBJ2-6
CDR3: ASSLVGGSSGANVLT

D: .
V: TRBV11-2
J: TRBJ2-7
CDR3: ASSLARRGILAEQY

D: TRBD1
V: TRBV24-1
J: TRBJ1-1
CDR3: ATISRGDELEAF

D: .
V: TRBV11-2
J: TRBJ2-2
CDR3: ASSWSGPTTGELF

D: .
V: TRBV18
J: TRBJ2-7
CDR3: ASSPLLTGPYEQY

D: TRBD1
V: TRBV6-1
J: TRBJ1-6
CDR3: ASSDKETGVSPLH

D: TRBD1
V: TRBV5-1
J: TRBJ1-1
CDR3: ASSSNPGQVVAF

D: .
V: TRBV5-4
J: TRBJ1-2
CDR3: ASSGGGYGYT

D: TRBD1
V: TRBV10-3
J: TRBJ2-2
CDR3: ANRDSRDTGELF

D: TRBD1
V: TRBV6-4
J: TRBJ2-2
CDR3: ASSAGQANTGELF

D: .
V: TRBV5-4
J: TRBJ1-1
CDR3: ASSFEVVEYTEAF

D: TRBD1
V: TRBV6-1
J: TRBJ1-3
CDR3: ASSGEGATDSGNTIY

D: TRBD1
V: TRBV4-1
J: TRBJ1-3
CDR3: ASSHSGWDREDGNTIY

D: TRBD1
V: TRBV19
J: TRBJ2-1
CDR3: ASNAGTGYNEQF

D: TRBD1
V: TRBV14
J: TRBJ1-4
CDR3: ASSQERQGNEKLF

D: .
V: TRBV28
J: TRBJ1-4
CDR3: ASTPPTNEKLF

D: .
V: TRBV27
J: TRBJ2-5
CDR3: ASRTRQAETQY

D: TRBD1
V: TRBV4-1
J: TRBJ2-3
CDR3: ASSRSRTGVNGDTDTQY

D: .
V: TRBV30
J: TRBJ1-2
CDR3: AWRGAAGAINGYT

D: TRBD2
V: TRBV9
J: TRBJ2-7
CDR3: ASSPGGGMDYEQY

D: TRBD1
V: TRBV7-9
J: TRBJ2-7
CDR3: ASSQTGASYEQY

D: .
V: TRBV28
J: TRBJ2-7
CDR3: ASSFQISYEQY

D: .
V: TRBV20-1
J: TRBJ2-1
CDR3: SASSRFDNEQF

D: TRBD1
V: TRBV11-3
J: TRBJ2-7
CDR3: ASSLGRDRGYEQY